These T cell receptor beta chains were read from a single sample in a study of blood T cell repertoires in COVID-19. Clones were read by immunoSEQ multiplex PCR, and TCRdb kept only the in-frame ones, dropping some. The data hold around 400,000 clones, with around 87% observed a single time. Sequenced input: peripheral blood. Every receptor here comes from a woman aged 55-75 years with COVID-19, enrolled during active disease. The CDR3 runs from the conserved cysteine through the conserved F or W. The order of the fields is J gene, clone size, D gene, V gene, CDR3 protein, CDR3 DNA. D genes are given only for firm matches. The size of a clone is reported for some rows only, either as once, few or many, or as a class for expanded clones.

j_call: TRBJ1-1; clone_size: once; d_call: TRBD1; v_call: TRBV18; cdr3_aa: CASSSGQGNTEAFF; cdr3_nt: TGTGCCAGCTCCTCGGGACAGGGGAACACTGAAGCTTTCTTT
j_call: TRBJ2-3; clone_size: -; d_call: -; v_call: TRBV11-3; cdr3_aa: CASSLGHITDTQYF; cdr3_nt: TGTGCCAGCAGCTTGGGGCACATCACAGATACGCAGTATTTT
j_call: TRBJ2-1; clone_size: -; d_call: -; v_call: TRBV7-8; cdr3_aa: CASSGHEVKNEQFF; cdr3_nt: TGTGCCAGCAGCGGTCATGAGGTGAAAAATGAGCAGTTCTTC
j_call: TRBJ1-6; clone_size: -; d_call: -; v_call: TRBV7-9; cdr3_aa: CASSLLASGGNSPLHF; cdr3_nt: TGTGCCAGCAGCTTATTAGCCTCCGGGGGTAATTCACCCCTCCACTTT
j_call: TRBJ1-1; clone_size: -; d_call: -; v_call: TRBV21-1; cdr3_aa: CASPEAFF; cdr3_nt: TGTGCCAGCCCAGAAGCTTTCTTT
j_call: TRBJ1-2; clone_size: -; d_call: -; v_call: TRBV2; cdr3_aa: CASTYSSGDGYTF; cdr3_nt: TGTGCCAGCACTTACTCCAGCGGAGATGGCTACACCTTC
j_call: TRBJ2-3; clone_size: -; d_call: -; v_call: TRBV4-1; cdr3_aa: CASSVRGGALTDTQYF; cdr3_nt: TGCGCCAGCAGCGTGCGAGGGGGGGCCCTGACAGATACGCAGTATTTT
j_call: TRBJ1-1; clone_size: -; d_call: -; v_call: TRBV11-2; cdr3_aa: CASRGEIPYF; cdr3_nt: TGTGCCAGTCGGGGGGAAATCCCCTACTTT
j_call: TRBJ1-5; clone_size: -; d_call: TRBD1; v_call: TRBV5-1; cdr3_aa: CASSYARDRKKDSNQPQHF; cdr3_nt: TGCGCCAGCAGCTACGCCCGGGACAGAAAAAAGGATAGCAATCAGCCCCAGCATTTT
j_call: TRBJ2-7; clone_size: -; d_call: -; v_call: TRBV7-8; cdr3_aa: CASTPPSAFYEQYF; cdr3_nt: TGTGCCAGCACCCCCCCCAGCGCGTTCTACGAGCAGTACTTC
j_call: TRBJ1-2; clone_size: -; d_call: -; v_call: TRBV27; cdr3_aa: CASSLPQPGHGGGTF; cdr3_nt: TGTGCCAGCAGCTTGCCTCAACCGGGACACGGTGGGGGCACCTTC
j_call: TRBJ1-3; clone_size: -; d_call: -; v_call: TRBV30; cdr3_aa: CAWRQGNTIYF; cdr3_nt: TGTGCCTGGAGGCAGGGGAACACCATATATTTT
j_call: TRBJ1-2; clone_size: -; d_call: -; v_call: TRBV7-9; cdr3_aa: CASSSPGDYGYTF; cdr3_nt: TGTGCCAGCAGCTCGCCGGGGGACTATGGCTACACCTTC
j_call: TRBJ1-2; clone_size: -; d_call: -; v_call: TRBV6-5; cdr3_aa: CASRTANYGYTF; cdr3_nt: TGTGCCAGCAGAACAGCTAACTATGGCTACACCTTC
j_call: TRBJ2-7; clone_size: -; d_call: TRBD1; v_call: TRBV25-1; cdr3_aa: CASSLTGAAEQYF; cdr3_nt: TGTGCCAGCAGCTTGACAGGGGCGGCCGAGCAGTACTTC
j_call: TRBJ2-7; clone_size: -; d_call: TRBD1; v_call: TRBV4-1; cdr3_aa: CASSQSGTALPYEQYF; cdr3_nt: TGCGCCAGCAGCCAGTCGGGGACAGCCCTACCCTACGAGCAGTACTTC
j_call: TRBJ2-7; clone_size: -; d_call: TRBD1; v_call: TRBV28; cdr3_aa: CASSSLGTGYSYEQYF; cdr3_nt: TGTGCCAGCAGTTCCCTAGGGACAGGGTACTCCTACGAGCAGTACTTC
j_call: TRBJ2-7; clone_size: -; d_call: -; v_call: TRBV12-5; cdr3_aa: CASGLVPDFYEQYF; cdr3_nt: TGTGCTAGTGGTTTGGTACCGGACTTCTACGAGCAGTACTTC
j_call: TRBJ1-2; clone_size: -; d_call: TRBD1; v_call: TRBV29-1; cdr3_aa: CSISTGWGGYTF; cdr3_nt: TGCAGCATTTCGACAGGGTGGGGTGGCTACACCTTC
j_call: TRBJ1-6; clone_size: -; d_call: TRBD1; v_call: TRBV4-1; cdr3_aa: CASSQDKGGTYNSPLHF; cdr3_nt: TGCGCCAGCAGCCAAGATAAAGGGGGCACCTATAATTCACCCCTCCACTTT
j_call: TRBJ2-3; clone_size: -; d_call: -; v_call: TRBV7-2; cdr3_aa: CASSSMASSTDTQYF; cdr3_nt: TGTGCCAGCAGCTCAATGGCTTCTAGCACAGATACGCAGTATTTT
j_call: TRBJ1-5; clone_size: -; d_call: -; v_call: TRBV29-1; cdr3_aa: CSVELGGNQPQHF; cdr3_nt: TGCAGCGTTGAATTAGGGGGTAATCAGCCCCAGCATTTT
j_call: TRBJ2-3; clone_size: -; d_call: -; v_call: TRBV28; cdr3_aa: CASIPGGALDTQYF; cdr3_nt: TGTGCCAGCATCCCTGGGGGGGCCCTAGATACGCAGTATTTT
j_call: TRBJ1-6; clone_size: -; d_call: TRBD1; v_call: TRBV7-9; cdr3_aa: CASGWDSNSPLHF; cdr3_nt: TGTGCCAGCGGGTGGGACAGCAATTCACCCCTCCACTTT
j_call: TRBJ1-1; clone_size: -; d_call: TRBD1; v_call: TRBV19; cdr3_aa: CASSRTGTGLGDTFF; cdr3_nt: TGTGCCAGTAGTAGGACCGGGACAGGGTTAGGAGATACTTTCTTT
j_call: TRBJ2-7; clone_size: once; d_call: TRBD2; v_call: TRBV18; cdr3_aa: CASSPAGLVAYEQYF; cdr3_nt: TGTGCCAGCTCACCGGCGGGACTAGTAGCCTACGAGCAGTACTTC
j_call: TRBJ2-7; clone_size: once; d_call: TRBD2; v_call: TRBV29-1; cdr3_aa: CSVESPSGGTYEQYF; cdr3_nt: TGCAGCGTTGAATCTCCTAGCGGGGGGACCTACGAGCAGTACTTC
j_call: TRBJ1-1; clone_size: -; d_call: -; v_call: TRBV21-1; cdr3_aa: CASSKPPVSNTEAFF; cdr3_nt: TGTGCCAGCAGCAAACCCCCAGTTTCGAACACTGAAGCTTTCTTT
j_call: TRBJ1-1; clone_size: -; d_call: -; v_call: TRBV19; cdr3_aa: CASSIHPELQNTEAFF; cdr3_nt: TGTGCCAGTAGTATACACCCGGAGTTGCAGAACACTGAAGCTTTCTTT
j_call: TRBJ2-5; clone_size: -; d_call: TRBD1; v_call: TRBV7-3; cdr3_aa: CASSLGVRGHGETQYF; cdr3_nt: TGTGCCAGCAGCTTAGGGGTCAGGGGGCATGGAGAGACCCAGTACTTC
j_call: TRBJ2-5; clone_size: -; d_call: -; v_call: TRBV9; cdr3_aa: CASSADRRGPQETQYF; cdr3_nt: TGTGCCAGCAGCGCCGACAGGAGGGGGCCCCAAGAGACCCAGTACTTC
j_call: TRBJ1-2; clone_size: -; d_call: -; v_call: TRBV13; cdr3_aa: CASSLVGQKNYGYTF; cdr3_nt: TGTGCCAGCAGCTTAGTAGGACAGAAGAACTATGGCTACACCTTC
j_call: TRBJ1-1; clone_size: -; d_call: TRBD1; v_call: TRBV10-1; cdr3_aa: CASSDRQGGTEAFF; cdr3_nt: TGCGCCAGCAGTGACCGACAGGGGGGCACTGAAGCTTTCTTT
j_call: TRBJ1-1; clone_size: -; d_call: -; v_call: TRBV28; cdr3_aa: CASRRGGSTEAFF; cdr3_nt: TGTGCCAGCAGACGAGGGGGATCCACTGAAGCTTTCTTT
j_call: TRBJ1-1; clone_size: -; d_call: -; v_call: TRBV11-3; cdr3_aa: CASSPTRDTEAFF; cdr3_nt: TGTGCCAGCAGCCCGACGAGGGACACTGAAGCTTTCTTT
j_call: TRBJ2-5; clone_size: -; d_call: -; v_call: TRBV6-1; cdr3_aa: CASSDRGMGSPQETQYF; cdr3_nt: TGTGCCAGCAGTGACCGTGGAATGGGGAGTCCTCAAGAGACCCAGTACTTC
j_call: TRBJ1-2; clone_size: -; d_call: TRBD1; v_call: TRBV24-1; cdr3_aa: CATSDPGTGGDGTYGYTF; cdr3_nt: TGTGCCACCAGTGATCCAGGGACAGGGGGCGATGGAACCTATGGCTACACCTTC
j_call: TRBJ2-3; clone_size: few; d_call: TRBD2; v_call: TRBV6-2/TRBV6-3; cdr3_aa: CASSYSGGGDTQYF; cdr3_nt: TGTGCCAGCAGTTACTCGGGGGGGGGAGATACGCAGTATTTT
j_call: TRBJ2-1; clone_size: once; d_call: TRBD2; v_call: TRBV5-5; cdr3_aa: CAGGERGPYNEQFF; cdr3_nt: TGTGCAGGTGGGGAGCGGGGACCATACAATGAGCAGTTCTTC
j_call: TRBJ1-5; clone_size: -; d_call: TRBD1; v_call: TRBV3-1/TRBV3-2; cdr3_aa: CASSQGTGAHPDF; cdr3_nt: TGTGCCAGCAGCCAAGGGACAGGGGCCCACCCGGATTTT
j_call: TRBJ2-1; clone_size: -; d_call: -; v_call: TRBV2; cdr3_aa: CASSGGSIGNEQFF; cdr3_nt: TGTGCCAGCAGTGGAGGGTCTATCGGTAATGAGCAGTTCTTC
j_call: TRBJ2-3; clone_size: -; d_call: -; v_call: TRBV7-8; cdr3_aa: CASSLAQANVVDTQYF; cdr3_nt: TGTGCCAGCAGCTTAGCTCAGGCGAACGTTGTAGATACGCAGTATTTT
j_call: TRBJ2-2; clone_size: -; d_call: TRBD1; v_call: TRBV24-1; cdr3_aa: CATSDSGQANTGELFF; cdr3_nt: TGTGCCACCAGTGATTCGGGACAGGCGAACACCGGGGAGCTGTTTTTT